One and the same sample provided the 25 T cell receptor beta chains below, sequenced in a study of T cells after yellow fever vaccination. TCRdb called the 5' RACE reads again in MiXCR, with one record for every CDR3 protein. The profile covers under 600,000 distinct CDR3 sequences, with around a fifth appearing a single time and around 17% taken by the ten largest. Sequenced material: PBMCs, taken less than 25 days after the first yellow fever vaccination. The receptors stem from a man between 18 and 35 years old who received the YFV17D yellow fever vaccine.

The sample holds many counts of this clonotype. The chain has TRBV19 and TRBJ1-3; the D gene is possibly TRBD1 (5 bases). CDR3 size: 13 residues. Germline lookup yields CDR1 LNHDA and CDR2 SQIVND (reference sequence). Between the trimmed V and J ends, which lost 9 bases and 3 bases, there was a span of 12 bases. CDR3 nucleotides: TGTGCCAGCGTGGGACTCCGTGGAAACACCATATATTTT. It specifies CASVGLRGNTIYF.

The chain recombines TRBV7-8 with TRBJ1-5; perhaps TRBD1 as D (5 bases). V lost 5 bases and J 9 bases, leaving 14 bases between the germline ends. Per the germline V gene, CDR1 is SGHVS and CDR2 is FQNEAQ. This CDR3 spans 13 amino acids. The CDR3 DNA reads as TGTGCCAGCAGCCCGGGGACGGGCGGGCCCCAGCATTTT. Its protein is CASSPGTGGPQHF.

The sample holds many counts of this clonotype. V and J are TRBV7-2 and TRBJ2-1, with TRBD2 as a possible D gene (5 bases). The germline V gene encodes CDR1 SGHTA and CDR2 FQGNSA. Trimming shortened V by 4 bases and J by 7 bases, and 11 bases separated the two germline ends. The CDR3 totals 13 residues. This chain's CDR3 is CASSSSSWNEQFF. The DNA of the CDR3 is TGTGCCAGCAGCTCCTCTAGCTGGAATGAGCAGTTCTTC. Using reference TRBV7-2 and TRBJ2-1 for the parts outside the CDR3, the full variable domain is GAGVSQSPSNKVTEKGKDVELRCDPISGHTALYWYRQSLGQGLEFLIYFQGNSAPDKSGLPSDRFSAERTGGSVSTLTIQRTQQEDSAVYLCASSSSSWNEQFFGPGTRLTVL.

About this clonotype itself: The germline gene is not matched at one end of the junction; a read error may be the cause. The chain joins TRBV5-4 to TRBJ2-1, with D unclear. CDR1 is SGHNT, CDR2 YYREEE, per germline (reference sequence). This CDR3 has 11 residues. CDR3: CASSLGNEPHF. The CDR3 nucleotides are TGTGCCAGCAGCTTGGGCAATGAGCCCCACTTC.

The chain recombines TRBV10-1 with TRBJ2-3; a weak D match, TRBD2 (5 bases). CDR1 is WNHNN and CDR2 is SYGVQD in the germline V gene (reference sequence). The CDR3 length is 14 residues. Trimming pared 3 bases from V and 2 bases from J, leaving 9 bases between. The CDR3 DNA follows: TGCGCCAGCAGTGACCGGGGTAACACAGATACGCAGTATTTT. Translated, it gives CASSDRGNTDTQYF.

This clonotype was picked up a small number of times. The chain links TRBV6-1 to TRBJ2-3, with a possible D match to TRBD2 (5 bases). Germline V gene data show CDR1 as MNHNS and CDR2 as SASEGT. This CDR3 has 13 residues. Trimming pared 8 bases from V and 0 bases from J, leaving 9 bases between. The CDR3 region is CASRGGSTDTQYF. CDR3 bases: TGTGCCAGCCGTGGAGGAAGCACAGATACGCAGTATTTT.

This clonotype was seen a few times. The V and J genes are TRBV12-3 or TRBV12-4 and TRBJ1-2; 7 bases map to TRBD1. V was pared by 7 bases and J by 3 bases, with 5 bases of the junction left unmatched. This CDR3 contains 13 residues. The CDR3 region has the DNA TGTGCCAGCACCAAAGGGGGCCACTATGGCTACACCTTC. Translated, it gives CASTKGGHYGYTF.

This sequence joins TRBV3-1 and TRBJ1-1, with D hard to call. Germline CDR1 and CDR2: LGHDT and YNNKEL (reference sequence). This CDR3 is 12 amino acids long. Trimming cost V 4 bases and J 7 bases, with 10 bases left between them. The CDR3 loop reads CASSLGEHEAFF. The CDR3 coding sequence is TGTGCCAGCAGCCTAGGAGAGCATGAAGCTTTCTTT.

The rearrangement joins TRBV7-2 to TRBJ1-3; 7 bases align to TRBD1. CDR1 and CDR2 from the germline V gene are SGHTA and FQGNSA. V gave up 1 base and J gave up 4 bases; unmatched junction bases: 4. The CDR3 totals 15 residues. The CDR3 sequence is CASSLEGGQGNTIYF. The CDR3 region has the DNA TGTGCCAGCAGCTTAGAAGGGGGACAGGGAAACACCATATATTTT. The variable domain in full, completed from reference TRBV7-2 and TRBJ1-3, reads GAGVSQSPSNKVTEKGKDVELRCDPISGHTALYWYRQSLGQGLEFLIYFQGNSAPDKSGLPSDRFSAERTGGSVSTLTIQRTQQEDSAVYLCASSLEGGQGNTIYFGEGSWLTVV.

This chain uses TRBV10-3 with TRBJ2-7, with no clear D. This CDR3 has 15 residues. Germline V gene lookup returns CDR1 ENHRY and CDR2 SYGVKD. V dropped 10 bases and J dropped 0 bases, with 19 bases sitting between them. CDR3 protein: CASRAVGVRSYEQYF. The CDR3 DNA sequence: TGTGCCAGCCGCGCGGTGGGTGTCCGCTCCTACGAGCAGTACTTC.

At least ten counts were recorded for this clonotype. The V gene is TRBV12-3 or TRBV12-4, the J gene TRBJ2-3; no clear D gene. Trimming removed 5 bases from V and 3 bases from J, with 9 bases in between. CDR3 length equals 13 residues. CDR3 coding DNA: TGTGCCAGCAGTCGAAGTGGGACAGATACGCAGTATTTT. It translates to CASSRSGTDTQYF.

The CDR3 DNA follows: TGTGCCAGCAGAACTTACGGCGGGGCGCACGAGCAGTACTTC. It codes for CASRTYGGAHEQYF. The V gene is TRBV6-1, the J gene TRBJ2-7; D possibly corresponds to TRBD2 (6 bases). The CDR3 is 14 amino acids. V gave up 6 bases and J gave up 5 bases, with 17 bases separating them. In germline, CDR1 is MNHNS, CDR2 SASEGT.

The CDR3 nucleotides read TGCAGTGCGGCAGGCGGGGCCGAGACTGGTGGCTACACCTTC. Translating gives CSAAGGAETGGYTF. The chain links TRBV20-1 to TRBJ1-2, with D possibly matching TRBD1 (5 bases). V shed 6 bases and J shed 7 bases, with 21 bases lying between them. The CDR3 is made up of 14 amino acids. From germline, CDR1 is DFQATT and CDR2 SNEGSKA (reference sequence).

The rearrangement uses TRBV27 and TRBJ2-5, with 12 bases that match TRBD2. V lost 5 bases, J lost 9 bases, and 7 bases stayed unmatched. Germline V gene data show CDR1 as MNHEY and CDR2 as SMNVEV (reference sequence). This CDR3 comprises 14 residues. The CDR3 region has the DNA TGTGCCAGCAGTCAACTAGCGGGGGGAAGCTCCCAGTACTTC. Encoded protein: CASSQLAGGSSQYF.

This clonotype appeared a single time. The chain employs TRBV25-1 and TRBJ2-1; a weak D match, TRBD2 (6 bases). From germline, CDR1 is MGHDK and CDR2 SYGVNS. CDR3 length: 14 amino acids. V lost 4 bases and J 10 bases, leaving 17 bases between the germline ends. The CDR3 nucleotides read TGTGCCAGCAGTGGACTAGGACCTTCTTGGGAGCAGTTCTTC. Translation: CASSGLGPSWEQFF.

V gene TRBV3-1 combines with J gene TRBJ1-4; tentatively, D is TRBD1 (6 bases). Germline CDR1 reads LGHDT; CDR2 reads YNNKEL (reference sequence). V lost 2 bases to trimming and J lost 10 bases, with 14 bases between them. The CDR3 length is 14 residues. CDR3 residues: CASSQRAGEGKLFF. CDR3 DNA: TGTGCCAGCAGCCAAAGGGCAGGGGAAGGAAAACTGTTTTTT. The full variable domain, its missing parts supplied by reference TRBV3-1 and TRBJ1-4, is DTAVSQTPKYLVTQMGNDKSIKCEQNLGHDTMYWYKQDSKKFLKIMFSYNNKELIINETVPNRFSPKSPDKAHLNLHINSLELGDSAVYFCASSQRAGEGKLFFGSGTQLSVL.

This clonotype was seen a handful of times. The V call is TRBV7-6, the J call TRBJ2-7; no reliable D call. CDR3 length: 15 amino acids. Trimming shortened V by 1 base and J by 7 bases, and 17 bases separated the two germline ends. Germline values: CDR1 SGHVS, CDR2 FNYEAQ. CDR3 sequence: CASSLVGLAAAEQYF. CDR3 DNA: TGTGCCAGCAGCTTAGTAGGGCTGGCTGCGGCGGAGCAGTACTTC.

This chain uses TRBV28 with TRBJ2-7; 8 bases match TRBD1. Trimming took 3 bases from V and 5 from J; bases not matched to a gene: 3. Germline assignment: CDR1 MDHEN and CDR2 SYDVKM. The CDR3 loop spans 13 amino acids. The CDR3 sequence: CASSFDRGHEQYV. In DNA form, the CDR3 reads TGTGCCAGCAGTTTTGACAGGGGCCACGAGCAGTACGTC.

The V gene is TRBV5-1, the J gene TRBJ2-5; no clear D gene. Trimming shortened V by 0 bases and J by 3 bases, and 9 bases separated the two germline ends. This CDR3 is built from 14 residues. Germline CDR1 is SGHRS and CDR2 is YFSETQ. The CDR3 loop reads CASSLETPKETQYF. The CDR3 DNA reads TGCGCCAGCAGCTTGGAGACCCCCAAAGAGACCCAGTACTTC.

This clonotype was seen more than once but under ten times. The rearrangement links TRBV9 to TRBJ2-3, with D possibly TRBD2 on 7 matching bases. The CDR3 is 15 residues long. Germline CDR1 SGDLS, CDR2 YYNGEE. V was pared by 4 bases and J by 6 bases, with 18 bases between. The CDR3 bases are TGTGCCAGCAGCCGGGGGGCTCAACCAGTGGATACGCAGTATTTT. As protein: CASSRGAQPVDTQYF.

This chain uses TRBV20-1 with TRBJ1-5, with 8 positions matching TRBD1. This CDR3 spans 13 amino acids. Germline V gene lookup returns CDR1 DFQATT and CDR2 SNEGSKA (reference sequence). With V trimmed by 8 bases and J by 6 bases, 9 bases remained unmatched. For the CDR3, the DNA is TGCAGTTCTGGACAGGGACGGACTCAGCCCCAGCATTTT. Translated: CSSGQGRTQPQHF.

The rearrangement uses TRBV20-1 and TRBJ2-4; D is unclear. Trimming pared 0 bases from V and 6 bases from J, leaving 9 bases between. Germline loops: CDR1 DFQATT, CDR2 SNEGSKA (reference sequence). CDR3 length equals 13 residues. The CDR3 region is CSAREITSNIQYF. The CDR3 DNA is TGCAGTGCTAGAGAGATAACGTCAAACATTCAGTACTTC.

This clonotype was seen only a few times. The chain employs TRBV19 and TRBJ1-2; no clear D gene. This CDR3 contains 12 residues. Trimming removed 8 bases at V and 4 bases at J, with 11 bases between. The germline gives CDR1 LNHDA, CDR2 SQIVND (reference sequence). CDR3 sequence (DNA): TGTGCCAGTCTAAGTCCGGGCTATGGCTACACCTTC. Translation: CASLSPGYGYTF. The variable domain in full, with the rest retrieved from reference TRBV19 and TRBJ1-2, is DGGITQSPKYLFRKEGQNVTLSCEQNLNHDAMYWYRQDPGQGLRLIYYSQIVNDFQKGDIAEGYSVSREKKESFPLTVTSAQKNPTAFYLCASLSPGYGYTFGSGTRLTVV.

This clonotype was counted between two and nine times. CDR3 coding DNA: TGCGCCAGCAGCCAAGGACCTATGGATACGCAGTATTTT. It encodes CASSQGPMDTQYF. The gene calls are TRBV4-3 and TRBJ2-3; D unclear. The CDR3 is 13 residues long. Between the trimmed V and J ends, which lost 1 base and 6 bases, there was a span of 8 bases. From germline, CDR1 is LGHNA and CDR2 YSLEER.

This clonotype was seen only a few times. The chain links TRBV20-1 to TRBJ2-1; D perhaps matches TRBD2 (6 bases). The V end lost 3 bases, the J end lost 3 bases, and 9 bases lay between the germline ends. The CDR3 consists of 13 residues. The germline V gene encodes CDR1 DFQATT and CDR2 SNEGSKA (reference sequence). The CDR3 sequence: CSAREGSYNEQFF. The CDR3 DNA follows: TGCAGTGCTAGGGAGGGAAGCTACAATGAGCAGTTCTTC.